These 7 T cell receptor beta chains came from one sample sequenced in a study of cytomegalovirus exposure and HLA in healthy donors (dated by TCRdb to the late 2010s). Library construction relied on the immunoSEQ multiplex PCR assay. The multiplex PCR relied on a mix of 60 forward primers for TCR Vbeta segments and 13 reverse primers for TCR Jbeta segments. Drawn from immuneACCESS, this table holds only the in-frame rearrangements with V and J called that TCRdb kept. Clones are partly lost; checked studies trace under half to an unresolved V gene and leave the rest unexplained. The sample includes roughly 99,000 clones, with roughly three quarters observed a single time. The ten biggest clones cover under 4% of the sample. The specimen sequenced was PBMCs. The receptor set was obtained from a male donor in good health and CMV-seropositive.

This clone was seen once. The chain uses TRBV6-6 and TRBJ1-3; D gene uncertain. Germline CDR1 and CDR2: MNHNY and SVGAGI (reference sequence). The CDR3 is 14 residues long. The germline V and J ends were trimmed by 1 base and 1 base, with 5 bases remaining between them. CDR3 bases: TGTGCCAGCAGTTACTATCGGTCTGGAAACACCATATATTTT. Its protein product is CASSYYRSGNTIYF.

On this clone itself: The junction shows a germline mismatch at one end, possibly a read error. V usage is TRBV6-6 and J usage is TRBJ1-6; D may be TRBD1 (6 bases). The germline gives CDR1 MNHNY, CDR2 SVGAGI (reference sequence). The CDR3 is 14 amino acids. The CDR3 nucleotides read TGTGCCGGCAGTTCCTGGACAGAGAATTCACCCCTCCACTTT. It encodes CAGSSWTENSPLHF.

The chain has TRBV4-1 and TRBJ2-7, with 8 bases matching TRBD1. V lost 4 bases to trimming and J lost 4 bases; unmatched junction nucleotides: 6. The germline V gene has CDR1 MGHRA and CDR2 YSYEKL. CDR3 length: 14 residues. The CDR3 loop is CASSPLRDRYEQYF. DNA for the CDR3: TGCGCCAGCAGCCCCCTGCGGGACAGGTACGAGCAGTACTTC.

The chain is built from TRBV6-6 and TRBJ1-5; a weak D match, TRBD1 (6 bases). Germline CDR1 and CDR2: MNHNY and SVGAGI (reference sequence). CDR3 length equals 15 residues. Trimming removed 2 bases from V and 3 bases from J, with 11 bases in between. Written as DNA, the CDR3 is TGTGCCAGCAGTTACGCCGGGACATTCAATCAGCCCCAGCATTTT. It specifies CASSYAGTFNQPQHF.

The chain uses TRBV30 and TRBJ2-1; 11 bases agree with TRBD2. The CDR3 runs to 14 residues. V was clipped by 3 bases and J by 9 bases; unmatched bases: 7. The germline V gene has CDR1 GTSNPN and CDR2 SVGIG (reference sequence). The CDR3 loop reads CAWRPLAGVSEQFF. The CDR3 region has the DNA TGTGCCTGGAGGCCACTAGCGGGGGTGAGTGAGCAGTTCTTC.

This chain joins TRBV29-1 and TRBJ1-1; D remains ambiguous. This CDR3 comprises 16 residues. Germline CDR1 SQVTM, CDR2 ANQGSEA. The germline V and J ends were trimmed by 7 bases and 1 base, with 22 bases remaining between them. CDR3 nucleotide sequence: TGCAGCGGTCAGTCACAGCTTAGTAAAGGGAACACTGAAGCTTTCTTT. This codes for CSGQSQLSKGNTEAFF.

The CDR3 spells CASSENPGRTDTQYF. DNA of the CDR3: TGCGCCAGCAGTGAGAACCCAGGGAGGACAGATACGCAGTATTTT. This chain links TRBV10-1 with TRBJ2-3; a weak D match, TRBD2 (6 bases). This CDR3 region has 15 residues. Germline V gene data show CDR1 as WNHNN and CDR2 as SYGVQD (reference sequence). Trimming cost V 2 bases and J 3 bases, with 12 bases left between them.